This T cell receptor beta chain was recovered during a study of breast tumors, draining lymph nodes, adjacent tissues. The lymph nodes were axillary draining lymph nodes from breast cancer patients. The ends lost 5 bases at V and 4 bases at J; junction bases unmatched: 2. Germline V gene lookup returns CDR1 KGHSH and CDR2 LQKENI. There are 13 residues in the CDR3. In TCRdb, the multiplex PCR reads were re-called with MiXCR into one record per CDR3 protein. Seen here are some 100,000 distinct CDR3 sequences, 20% to 25% observed once, and the top ten hold roughly 1.2%. The sample taken for sequencing was axillary lymph node tissue. This receptor was taken from a female donor with breast cancer. Some clones in this sample may be carry-over from other donors' samples. This sequence joins TRBV18 and TRBJ2-1, with 7 positions matching TRBD1. CDR3: CASSKGQYNEQFF. Here the CDR3 DNA reads TGTGCCAGCTCAAAGGGACAGTACAATGAGCAGTTCTTC.